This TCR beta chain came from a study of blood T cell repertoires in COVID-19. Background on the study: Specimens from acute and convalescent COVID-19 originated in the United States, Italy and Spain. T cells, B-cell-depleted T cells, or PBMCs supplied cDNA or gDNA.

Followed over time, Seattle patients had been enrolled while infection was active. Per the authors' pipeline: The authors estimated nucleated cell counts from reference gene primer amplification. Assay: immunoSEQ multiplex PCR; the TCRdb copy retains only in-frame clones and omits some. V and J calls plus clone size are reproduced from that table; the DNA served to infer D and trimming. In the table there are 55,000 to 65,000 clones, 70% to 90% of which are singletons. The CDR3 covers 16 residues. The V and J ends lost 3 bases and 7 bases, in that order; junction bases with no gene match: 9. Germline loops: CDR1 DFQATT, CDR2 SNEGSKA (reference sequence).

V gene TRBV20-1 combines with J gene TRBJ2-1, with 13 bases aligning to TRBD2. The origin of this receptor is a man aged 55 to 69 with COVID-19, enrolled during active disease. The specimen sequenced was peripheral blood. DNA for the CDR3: TGCAGTGCTAGTTGGACTAGCGGGAGTCCGGGGAATGAGCAGTTCTTC. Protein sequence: CSASWTSGSPGNEQFF.